The clone carrying this TCR beta chain occurred once. The same CDR3 arises from other DNA sequences in this sample as well. V gave up 0 bases and J gave up 0 bases, with 2 bases separating them. CDR1 is SNHLY, CDR2 FYNNEI, per germline. The length of the CDR3 is 13 residues. This table comes from immunoSEQ multiplex PCR, and its TCRdb copy is limited to in-frame clones, with some not included. The sample contains 2 million or so clones, approximately 95% of which appear only once. The data stem from a study of shared clonotypes between healthy human individuals. Naive CD8 cells were CD45RO-negative, positively selected for CCR7, excluding terminally differentiated effector memory CD45RA+ cells.

Sequenced: naive CD8+ T cells sorted from blood. The V call is TRBV2, the J call TRBJ2-5, with D unclear. The origin of this receptor is a young man in good health. CDR3: CASSEANQETQYF. CDR3 nucleotides: TGTGCCAGCAGTGAAGCGAACCAAGAGACCCAGTACTTC.